The 9 T cell receptor beta chains reported below all come from one sample, sequenced in a study of blood T cell repertoires in COVID-19. This table comes from immunoSEQ multiplex PCR, and its TCRdb copy is limited to in-frame clones, with some not included. The data contain fewer than 400,000 clones, 75% to 90% of them singletons. The sequencing input was PBMCs or T cells enriched from blood (not recorded which). The source of these receptors is a man younger than 45 who had recovered from COVID-19.

This clone was observed a single time. The rearrangement uses TRBV7-9 and TRBJ1-2; 10 bases fit TRBD1. The CDR3 has 14 amino acids. Per the germline V gene, CDR1 is SEHNR and CDR2 is FQNEAQ (reference sequence). Losses at the gene ends were 5 bases for V and 7 bases for J; bases not matched to a gene: 7. The CDR3 coding sequence is TGTGCCAGCAGCAAGACAGGGGGCGATGGTGGCTACACCTTC. Protein: CASSKTGGDGGYTF.

The chain employs TRBV19 and TRBJ2-6, with 9 bases aligning to TRBD1. V was clipped by 9 bases and J by 2 bases; unmatched bases: 11. The CDR3 is 17 amino acids. In germline, CDR1 is LNHDA, CDR2 SQIVND (reference sequence). The CDR3 nucleotides read TGTGCCAGCAGCCCCGGGACAGGGCCTGCTGGGGCCAACGTCCTGACTTTC. Protein sequence: CASSPGTGPAGANVLTF. The full variable domain, in which reference TRBV19 and TRBJ2-6 provide the parts outside the CDR3, is DGGITQSPKYLFRKEGQNVTLSCEQNLNHDAMYWYRQDPGQGLRLIYYSQIVNDFQKGDIAEGYSVSREKKESFPLTVTSAQKNPTAFYLCASSPGTGPAGANVLTFGAGSRLTVL.

This CDR3 is CASSSGGSAGVSGELFF. CDR3 coding DNA: TGTGCCAGCAGCTCTGGGGGATCAGCGGGGGTCAGCGGGGAGCTGTTTTTT. The chain recombines TRBV5-4 with TRBJ2-2; the match to TRBD2 covers 8 bases. The CDR3 runs 17 residues. CDR1 and CDR2 (germline): SGHNT, YYREEE (reference sequence). Losses at the gene ends were 3 bases for V and 7 bases for J; bases not matched to a gene: 14.

This sequence joins TRBV23-1 and TRBJ1-2, with D uncertain. TRBV23-1 is sorted into the ORF group, with uncertain function. V was clipped by 4 bases and J by 4 bases, with 22 bases between them. The CDR3 totals 17 residues. The CDR3 loop is CASSPAQIRGECYGYTF. The CDR3 DNA sequence: TGCGCCAGCAGTCCCGCCCAAATACGAGGTGAGTGCTATGGCTACACCTTC.

This clone appeared a single time. This sequence joins TRBV18 and TRBJ1-3; D is possibly TRBD1 (5 bases). Trimming left V 3 bases short and J 0 bases short, with 15 bases between. There are 17 residues in the CDR3. The V gene's germline CDR1 is KGHSH and CDR2 LQKENI. CDR3 in DNA: TGTGCCAGCTCACCTCCTTTACAGGTACTCTCTGGAAACACCATATATTTT. Translated, it gives CASSPPLQVLSGNTIYF.

V is TRBV4-1 and J is TRBJ2-7, with 15 nucleotides matching TRBD2. This CDR3 contains 17 residues. The germline gives CDR1 MGHRA, CDR2 YSYEKL. With 3 bases clipped from V and 4 bases from J, the junction kept 7 bases outside the gene matches. For the CDR3, the DNA is TGCGCCAGCAGCCAGCGGACTAGCGGGGGGGAAATATACGAGCAGTACTTC. This encodes CASSQRTSGGEIYEQYF.

The gene calls are TRBV6-5 and TRBJ2-7; TRBD1 matches 7 bases. The CDR3 contains 13 residues. The germline gives CDR1 MNHEY, CDR2 SVGAGI. V lost 6 bases to trimming and J lost 2 bases; unmatched junction nucleotides: 4. The CDR3 is CASSLQGTYEQYF. CDR3 coding DNA: TGTGCCAGCAGCCTACAGGGGACCTACGAGCAGTACTTC.

This clone was observed once. V and J are TRBV20-1 and TRBJ1-4; D gene uncertain. V dropped 6 bases and J dropped 7 bases, with 9 bases sitting between them. Germline V gene data show CDR1 as DFQATT and CDR2 as SNEGSKA (reference sequence). The CDR3 is made up of 11 amino acids. The CDR3 region has the DNA TGCAGTGCCCCTCGGAGTGAAAAACTGTTTTTT. Its translation: CSAPRSEKLFF.

V is TRBV2 and J is TRBJ2-4; perhaps TRBD1 as D (6 bases). From germline, CDR1 is SNHLY and CDR2 FYNNEI. The CDR3 is 16 amino acids. V lost 3 bases and J lost 0, with 12 bases in between. This CDR3 is CASSDTQGIAKNIQYF. The DNA of the CDR3 is TGTGCCAGCAGTGACACACAGGGTATAGCCAAAAACATTCAGTACTTC.